This T cell receptor beta chain was obtained from a study of STAT3 mutations in large granular lymphocyte leukemia. Background on the study: Among longitudinally sequenced T-LGLL patients, roughly half had canonical activating STAT3 mutations detected. Roughly 44% of treated T-LGLL patients showed hematologic response to immunosuppression. Study outcomes and limitations: Some patients had dominant TCR clones larger than their STAT3 mutant burden. TCR clonotype switching after therapy occurred in about 35% of the 18 patients. Every T-cell large granular lymphocyte leukemia patient had at least one immunodominant TCR beta clonotype.

Repertoires were generated with immunoSEQ multiplex PCR, while TCRdb's copy carries only in-frame clones and drops some. The sample consists of roughly 40,000 clones, roughly three quarters of them appearing once. As to this clone: The antigen remains undetermined.

The TCR was taken from a human donor with T large granular lymphocyte leukemia. Some clones in this sample may be carry-over from other donors' samples. The sample taken for sequencing was PBMCs.

CDR3 region: CASSSTSAGDTDTQYF. CDR3 nucleotides: TGTGCCAGCAGTTCCACCTCGGCAGGGGACACAGATACGCAGTATTTT. The V and J genes are TRBV28 and TRBJ2-3; the D gene is possibly TRBD1 (6 bases). The V and J ends lost 4 bases and 2 bases respectively, with 16 bases between them. Germline CDR1 reads MDHEN; CDR2 reads SYDVKM. The CDR3 contains 16 residues.